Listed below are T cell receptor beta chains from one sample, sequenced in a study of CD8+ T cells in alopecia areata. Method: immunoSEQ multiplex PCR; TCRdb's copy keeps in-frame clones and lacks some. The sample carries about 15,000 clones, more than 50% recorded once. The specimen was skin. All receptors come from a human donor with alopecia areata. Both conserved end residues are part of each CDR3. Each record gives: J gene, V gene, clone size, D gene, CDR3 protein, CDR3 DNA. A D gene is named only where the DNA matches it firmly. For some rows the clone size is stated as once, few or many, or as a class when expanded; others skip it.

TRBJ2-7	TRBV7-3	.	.	CASSQGILNEQYF	TGTGCCAGCAGCCAGGGGATTCTTAACGAGCAGTACTTC
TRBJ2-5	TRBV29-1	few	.	CSVGTVQETQYF	TGCAGCGTTGGGACAGTACAAGAGACCCAGTACTTC
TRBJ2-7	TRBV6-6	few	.	CASRRLDSYEQYF	TGTGCCAGCAGGAGACTAGACTCCTACGAGCAGTACTTC
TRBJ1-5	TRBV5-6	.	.	CASSHWERGNQPQHF	TGTGCCAGCAGCCATTGGGAGAGAGGCAATCAGCCCCAGCATTTT
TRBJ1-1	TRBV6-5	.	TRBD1	CASKQGVGNTEAFF	TGTGCCAGCAAACAGGGGGTTGGGAACACTGAAGCTTTCTTT
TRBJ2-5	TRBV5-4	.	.	CASSLLGEETQYF	TGTGCCAGCAGCTTGCTAGGGGAAGAGACCCAGTACTTC
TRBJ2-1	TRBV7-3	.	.	CASSSDADEQFF	TGTGCCAGCAGCTCGGACGCGGATGAGCAGTTCTTC
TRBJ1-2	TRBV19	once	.	CASSFPRPTREKNYGYTF	TGTGCCAGTAGTTTTCCTCGACCTACCAGGGAAAAGAACTATGGCTACACCTTC
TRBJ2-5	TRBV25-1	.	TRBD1	CASSLGDRGRETQYF	TGTGCCAGCAGCCTGGGGGACAGGGGGCGAGAGACCCAGTACTTC
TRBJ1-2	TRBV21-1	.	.	CASSPTSLNRMGYTF	TGTGCCAGCAGCCCTACATCCCTTAACCGTATGGGCTACACCTTC
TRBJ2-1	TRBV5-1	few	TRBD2	CASSLAGLAGEGNEQFF	TGCGCCAGCAGCTTGGCTGGACTAGCGGGAGAGGGCAATGAGCAGTTCTTC
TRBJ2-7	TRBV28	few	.	CASSLSLVGWPYEQYF	TGTGCCAGCAGTTTATCCCTCGTAGGATGGCCCTACGAGCAGTACTTC
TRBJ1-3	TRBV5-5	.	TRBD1	CASSPRGPSGNTIYF	TGTGCCAGCAGCCCCAGGGGGCCCTCTGGAAACACCATATATTTT
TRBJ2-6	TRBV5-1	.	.	CASSAIRLDGANVLTF	TGCGCCAGCAGCGCGATCCGCTTAGACGGGGCCAACGTCCTGACTTTC
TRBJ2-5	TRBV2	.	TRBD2	CAGGLAGEQETQYF	TGTGCCGGGGGACTAGCGGGAGAGCAAGAGACCCAGTACTTC
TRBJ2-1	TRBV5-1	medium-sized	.	CASSLGVTYNEQFF	TGCGCCAGCAGCTTGGGGGTAACCTACAATGAGCAGTTCTTC
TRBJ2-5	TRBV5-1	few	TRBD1	CASSYYRGRGETQYF	TGTGCCAGCAGCTATTACAGGGGCAGGGGAGAGACCCAGTACTTC
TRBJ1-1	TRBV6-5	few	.	CASQRGGNTEAFF	TGTGCCAGCCAGCGGGGCGGGAACACTGAAGCTTTCTTT
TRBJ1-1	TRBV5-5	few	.	CASSITAGHMNTEAFF	TGTGCCAGCAGCATCACGGCAGGCCACATGAACACTGAAGCTTTCTTT
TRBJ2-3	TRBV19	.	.	CATLWADTQYF	TGTGCCACCCTCTGGGCAGATACGCAGTATTTT
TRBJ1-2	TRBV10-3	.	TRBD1	CAISDGPGTENGYTF	TGTGCCATCAGTGATGGGCCGGGGACAGAAAATGGCTACACCTTC
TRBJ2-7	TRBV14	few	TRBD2	CASSQTPKRGTSGRRVYEQYF	TGTGCCAGCAGCCAAACGCCAAAAAGGGGGACTAGCGGGAGAAGAGTCTACGAGCAGTACTTC
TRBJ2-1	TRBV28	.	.	CASGLEYLPRYNEQFF	TGTGCCAGCGGCCTCGAGTACTTGCCCCGATACAATGAGCAGTTCTTC
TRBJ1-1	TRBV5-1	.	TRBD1	CASSLEGDRGRPNTEAFF	TGCGCCAGCAGCTTGGAGGGGGACAGGGGCCGACCCAACACTGAAGCTTTCTTT
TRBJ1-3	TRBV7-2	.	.	CASSPGYSGNTIYF	TGTGCCAGCAGCCCAGGTTACTCTGGAAACACCATATATTTT
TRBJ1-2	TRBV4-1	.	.	CASSQDQTLGVPYGYTF	TGCGCCAGCAGCCAAGATCAAACCCTCGGGGTGCCCTATGGCTACACCTTC
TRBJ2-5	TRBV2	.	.	CASSGGTLGSETQYF	TGTGCCAGCAGTGGGGGCACCCTCGGTTCAGAGACCCAGTACTTC
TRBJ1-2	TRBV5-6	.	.	CASSFRTESLNYGYTF	TGTGCCAGCAGCTTTCGCACAGAGTCACTAAACTATGGCTACACCTTC
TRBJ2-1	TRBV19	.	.	CASSIKSGAWNEQFF	TGTGCCAGTAGTATAAAAAGCGGAGCTTGGAATGAGCAGTTCTTC
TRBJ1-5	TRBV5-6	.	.	CASSLAQDLSLGNQPQHF	TGTGCCAGCAGCTTGGCACAGGACCTCTCCCTGGGCAATCAGCCCCAGCATTTT
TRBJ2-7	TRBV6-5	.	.	CASIFGGSYEQYF	TGTGCCAGCATCTTCGGGGGCTCCTACGAGCAGTACTTC
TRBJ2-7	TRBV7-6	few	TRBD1	CASARTGTGVYEQYF	TGTGCCAGCGCTAGGACCGGGACAGGGGTGTACGAGCAGTACTTC
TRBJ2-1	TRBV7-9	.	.	CASSMTSYYEQFF	TGTGCCAGCAGCATGACTAGTTACTATGAGCAGTTCTTC
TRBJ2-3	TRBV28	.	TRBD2	CASSTNLGLAGGDTQYF	TGTGCCAGCAGTACTAACCTGGGACTAGCGGGAGGAGATACGCAGTATTTT
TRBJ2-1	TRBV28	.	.	CASSLGIGPGVIYNEQFF	TGTGCCAGCAGTTTAGGGATAGGTCCGGGAGTAATCTACAATGAGCAGTTCTTC
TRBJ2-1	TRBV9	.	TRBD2	CASSARPGTSGSQQFF	TGTGCCAGCAGCGCCCGCCCCGGGACTAGCGGGAGCCAGCAGTTCTTC
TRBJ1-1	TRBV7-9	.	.	CASSTATGTPEAFF	TGTGCCAGCAGCACCGCCACGGGGACGCCTGAAGCTTTCTTT
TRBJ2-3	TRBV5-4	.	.	CASSLPGDTQYF	TGTGCCAGCAGCTTGCCAGGGGATACGCAGTATTTT
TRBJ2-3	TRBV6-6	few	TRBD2	CASSPGLAGGPDTQYF	TGTGCCAGCAGTCCGGGACTAGCGGGAGGGCCTGATACGCAGTATTTT
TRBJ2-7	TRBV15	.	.	CATSSWDKSYEQYF	TGTGCCACCAGCAGTTGGGACAAGTCCTACGAGCAGTACTTC
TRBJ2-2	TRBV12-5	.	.	CASGLVASRPGELFF	TGTGCTAGTGGTTTGGTAGCATCCCGTCCCGGGGAGCTGTTTTTT
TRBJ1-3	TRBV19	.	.	CASSIFGTRAGNTIYF	TGTGCCAGTAGTATTTTCGGGACGCGGGCTGGAAACACCATATATTTT
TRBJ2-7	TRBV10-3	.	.	CAISDEYRSGDEQYF	TGTGCCATCAGTGACGAGTACAGATCAGGCGACGAGCAGTACTTC
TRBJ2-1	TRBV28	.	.	CASSAPRQGYDEQFF	TGTGCCAGCAGCGCCCCGCGTCAGGGGTACGATGAGCAGTTCTTC
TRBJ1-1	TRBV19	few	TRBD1	CAGQDGGSMNTEAFF	TGTGCCGGACAGGATGGCGGGAGCATGAACACTGAAGCTTTCTTT
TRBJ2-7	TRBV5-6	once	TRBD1	CASSPGTGQEQYF	TGTGCCAGCAGCCCAGGGACAGGCCAAGAGCAGTACTTC
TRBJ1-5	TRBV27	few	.	CASSFQGNQPQHF	TGTGCCAGCAGTTTCCAGGGAAATCAGCCCCAGCATTTT